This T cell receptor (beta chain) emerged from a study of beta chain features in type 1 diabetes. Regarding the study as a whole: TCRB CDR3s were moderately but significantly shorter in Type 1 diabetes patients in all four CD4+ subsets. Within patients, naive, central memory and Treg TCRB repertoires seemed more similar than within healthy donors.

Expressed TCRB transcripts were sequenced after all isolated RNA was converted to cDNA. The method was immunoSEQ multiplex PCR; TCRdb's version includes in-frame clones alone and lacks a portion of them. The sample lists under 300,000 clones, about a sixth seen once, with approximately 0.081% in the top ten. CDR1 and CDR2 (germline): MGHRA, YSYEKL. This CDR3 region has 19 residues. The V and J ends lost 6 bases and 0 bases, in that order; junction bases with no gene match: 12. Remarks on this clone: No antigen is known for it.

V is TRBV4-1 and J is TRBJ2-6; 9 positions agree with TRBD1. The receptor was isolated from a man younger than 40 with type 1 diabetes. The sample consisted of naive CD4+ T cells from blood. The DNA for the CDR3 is TGCGCCAGCAGGGGGACAGGGTTAGGAGTAGCCTCTGGGGCCAACGTCCTGACTTTC. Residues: CASRGTGLGVASGANVLTF.